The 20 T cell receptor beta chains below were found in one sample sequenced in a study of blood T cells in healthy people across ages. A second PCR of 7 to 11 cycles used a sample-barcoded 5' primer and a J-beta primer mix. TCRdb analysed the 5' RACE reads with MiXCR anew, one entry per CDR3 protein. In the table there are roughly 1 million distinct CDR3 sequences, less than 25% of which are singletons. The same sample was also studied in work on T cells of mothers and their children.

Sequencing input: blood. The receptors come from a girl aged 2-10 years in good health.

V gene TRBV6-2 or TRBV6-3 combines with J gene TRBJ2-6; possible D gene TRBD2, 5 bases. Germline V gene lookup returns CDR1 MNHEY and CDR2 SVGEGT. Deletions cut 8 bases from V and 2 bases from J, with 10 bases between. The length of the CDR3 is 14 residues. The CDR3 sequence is CASGTEAGANVLTF. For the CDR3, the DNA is TGTGCCAGCGGTACGGAGGCTGGGGCCAACGTCCTGACTTTC.

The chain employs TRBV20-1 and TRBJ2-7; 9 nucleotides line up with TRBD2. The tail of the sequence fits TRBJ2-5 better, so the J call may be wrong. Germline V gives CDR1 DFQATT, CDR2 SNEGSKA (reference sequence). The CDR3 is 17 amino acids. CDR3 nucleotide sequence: TGCAGTGCAGAACAGACTAGCGGTGACCTTTGGCGAGAGACCCAGTACTTC. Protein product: CSAEQTSGDLWRETQYF.

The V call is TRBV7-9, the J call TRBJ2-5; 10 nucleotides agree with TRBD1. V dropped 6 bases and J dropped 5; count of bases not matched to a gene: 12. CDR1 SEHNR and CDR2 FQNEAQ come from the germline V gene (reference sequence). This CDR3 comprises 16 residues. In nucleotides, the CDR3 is TGTGCCAGCAGACCTAATCGACAGGGGGCAGGGGAGACCCAGTACTTC. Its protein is CASRPNRQGAGETQYF.

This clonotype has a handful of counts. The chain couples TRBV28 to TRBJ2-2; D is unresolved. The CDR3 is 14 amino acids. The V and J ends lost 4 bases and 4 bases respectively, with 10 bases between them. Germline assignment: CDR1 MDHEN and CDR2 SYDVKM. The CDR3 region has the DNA TGTGCCAGCAGTTCAACCGGGTTCACCGGGGAGCTGTTTTTT. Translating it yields CASSSTGFTGELFF.

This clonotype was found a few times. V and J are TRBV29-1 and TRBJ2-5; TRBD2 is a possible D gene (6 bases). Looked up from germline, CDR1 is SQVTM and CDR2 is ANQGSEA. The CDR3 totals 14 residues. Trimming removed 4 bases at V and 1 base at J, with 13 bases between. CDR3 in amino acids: CSVVAAGTQETQYF. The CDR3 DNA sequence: TGCAGCGTTGTAGCGGCGGGTACCCAAGAGACCCAGTACTTC.

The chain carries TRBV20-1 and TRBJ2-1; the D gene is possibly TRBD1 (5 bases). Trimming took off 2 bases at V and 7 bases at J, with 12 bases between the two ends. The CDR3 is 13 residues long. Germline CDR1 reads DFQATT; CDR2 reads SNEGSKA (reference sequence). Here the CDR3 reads CSARRGSLNEQFF. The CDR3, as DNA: TGCAGTGCTAGAAGGGGATCATTAAATGAGCAGTTCTTC.

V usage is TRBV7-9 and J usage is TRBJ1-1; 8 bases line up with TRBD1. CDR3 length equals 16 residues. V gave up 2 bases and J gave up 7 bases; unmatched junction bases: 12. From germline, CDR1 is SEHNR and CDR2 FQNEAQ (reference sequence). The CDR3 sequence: CASSLYIASRGLEAFF. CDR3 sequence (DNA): TGTGCCAGCAGCTTATACATAGCAAGCAGGGGGCTTGAAGCTTTCTTT. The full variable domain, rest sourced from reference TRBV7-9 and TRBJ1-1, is DTGVSQNPRHKITKRGQNVTFRCDPISEHNRLYWYRQTLGQGPEFLTYFQNEAQLEKSRLLSDRFSAERPKGSFSTLEIQRTEQGDSAMYLCASSLYIASRGLEAFFGQGTRLTVV.

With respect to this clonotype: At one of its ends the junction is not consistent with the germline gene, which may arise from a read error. The CDR3 region has the DNA TGTGCCAGCAGTTCTCCAGCGGGAGGCTCTACAGATACGCAGTACTTT. This encodes CASSSPAGGSTDTQYF. V usage is TRBV28 and J usage is TRBJ2-3, with TRBD2 identical over 9 bases. CDR3 size: 16 residues. In germline, CDR1 is MDHEN, CDR2 SYDVKM.

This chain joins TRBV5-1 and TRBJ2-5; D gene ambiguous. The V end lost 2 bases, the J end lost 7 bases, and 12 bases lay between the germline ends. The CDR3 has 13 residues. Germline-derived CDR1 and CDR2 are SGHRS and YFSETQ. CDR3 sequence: CASSFKDLGTQYF. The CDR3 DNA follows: TGCGCCAGCAGCTTTAAAGATTTGGGGACCCAGTACTTC. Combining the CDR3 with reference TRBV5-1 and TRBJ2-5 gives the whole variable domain KAGVTQTPRYLIKTRGQQVTLSCSPISGHRSVSWYQQTPGQGLQFLFEYFSETQRNKGNFPGRFSGRQFSNSRSEMNVSTLELGDSALYLCASSFKDLGTQYFGPGTRLLVL.

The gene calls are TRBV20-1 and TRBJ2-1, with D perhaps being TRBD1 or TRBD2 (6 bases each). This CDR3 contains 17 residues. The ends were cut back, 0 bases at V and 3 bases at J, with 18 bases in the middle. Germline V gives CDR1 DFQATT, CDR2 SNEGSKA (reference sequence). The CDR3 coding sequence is TGCAGTGCTAGAGAGGGGGGCGGCTTGCCTGGCTACAATGAGCAGTTCTTC. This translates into CSAREGGGLPGYNEQFF.

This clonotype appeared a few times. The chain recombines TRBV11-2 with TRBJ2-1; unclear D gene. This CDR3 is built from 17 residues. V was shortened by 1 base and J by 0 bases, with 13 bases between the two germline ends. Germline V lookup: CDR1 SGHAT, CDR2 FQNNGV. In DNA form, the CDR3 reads TGTGCCAGCAGCTTAGTAGGGCAGATTAGCTCCTACAATGAGCAGTTCTTC. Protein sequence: CASSLVGQISSYNEQFF.

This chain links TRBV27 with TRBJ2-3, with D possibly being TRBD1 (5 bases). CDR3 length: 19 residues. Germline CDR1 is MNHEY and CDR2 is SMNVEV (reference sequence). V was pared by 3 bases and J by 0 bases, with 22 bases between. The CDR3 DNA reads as TGTGCCAGCAGTTTTTCGGTGGGGCCACACCTCTATAGCACAGATACGCAGTATTTT. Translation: CASSFSVGPHLYSTDTQYF.

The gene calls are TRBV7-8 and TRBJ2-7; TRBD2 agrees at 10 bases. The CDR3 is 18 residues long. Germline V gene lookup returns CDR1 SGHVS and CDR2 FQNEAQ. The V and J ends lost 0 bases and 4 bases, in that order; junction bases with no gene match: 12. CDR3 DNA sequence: TGTGCCAGCAGCTTAGCCGACTATTCTAGCGGGAGAGGATACGAGCAGTACTTC. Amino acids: CASSLADYSSGRGYEQYF.

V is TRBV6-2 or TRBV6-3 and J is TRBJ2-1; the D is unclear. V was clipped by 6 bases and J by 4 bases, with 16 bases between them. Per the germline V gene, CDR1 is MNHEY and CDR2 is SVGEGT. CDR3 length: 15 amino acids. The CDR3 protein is CASSIPSTEYNEQFF. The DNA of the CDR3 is TGTGCCAGCAGCATTCCTTCGACTGAATACAATGAGCAGTTCTTC.

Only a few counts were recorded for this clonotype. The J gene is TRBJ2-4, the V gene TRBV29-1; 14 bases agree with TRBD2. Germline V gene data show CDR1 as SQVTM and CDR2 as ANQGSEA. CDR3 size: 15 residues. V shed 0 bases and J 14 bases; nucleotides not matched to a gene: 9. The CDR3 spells CSVEDRTSGRIRKYF. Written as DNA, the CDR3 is TGCAGCGTTGAAGATAGGACTAGCGGGAGGATCCGGAAGTACTTC.

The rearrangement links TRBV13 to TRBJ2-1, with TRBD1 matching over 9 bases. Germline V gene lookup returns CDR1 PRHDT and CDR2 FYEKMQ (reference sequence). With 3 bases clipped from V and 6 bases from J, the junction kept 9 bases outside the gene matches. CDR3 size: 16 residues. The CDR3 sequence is CASSLKTGGAGNEQFF. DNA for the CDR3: TGTGCCAGCAGCTTGAAGACAGGGGGGGCCGGCAATGAGCAGTTCTTC. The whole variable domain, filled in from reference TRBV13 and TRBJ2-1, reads AAGVIQSPRHLIKEKRETATLKCYPIPRHDTVYWYQQGPGQDPQFLISFYEKMQSDKGSIPDRFSAQQFSDYHSELNMSSLELGDSALYFCASSLKTGGAGNEQFFGPGTRLTVL.

This CDR3 reads CASSEYRGISFHEQYF. The DNA for the CDR3 is TGTGCCAGCAGTGAGTACAGGGGAATTTCCTTTCACGAGCAGTACTTC. V and J are TRBV6-1 and TRBJ2-7; 7 bases are shared with TRBD1. The ends lost 3 bases at V and 5 bases at J; junction bases unmatched: 13. CDR3 length equals 16 residues. Germline loops: CDR1 MNHNS, CDR2 SASEGT.

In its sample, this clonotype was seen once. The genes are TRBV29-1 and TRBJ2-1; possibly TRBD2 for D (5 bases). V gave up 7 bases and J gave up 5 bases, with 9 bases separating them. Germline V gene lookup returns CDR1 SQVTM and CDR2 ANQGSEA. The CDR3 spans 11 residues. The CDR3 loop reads CSAMRDNEQFF. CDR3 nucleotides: TGCAGCGCCATGAGGGACAATGAGCAGTTCTTC.

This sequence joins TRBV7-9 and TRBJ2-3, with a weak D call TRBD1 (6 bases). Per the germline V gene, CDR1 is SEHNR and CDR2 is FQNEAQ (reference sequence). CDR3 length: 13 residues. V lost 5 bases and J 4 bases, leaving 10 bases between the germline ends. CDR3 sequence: CASSPEGADTQYF. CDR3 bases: TGTGCCAGCAGCCCCGAGGGGGCAGATACGCAGTATTTT.

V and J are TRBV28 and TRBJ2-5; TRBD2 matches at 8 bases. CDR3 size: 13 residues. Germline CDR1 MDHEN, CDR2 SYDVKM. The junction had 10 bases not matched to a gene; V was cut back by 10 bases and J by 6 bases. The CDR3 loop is CAILSGSPKTQYF. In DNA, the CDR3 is TGTGCCATTCTCAGCGGGAGTCCGAAGACCCAGTACTTC. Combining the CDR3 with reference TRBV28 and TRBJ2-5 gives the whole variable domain DVKVTQSSRYLVKRTGEKVFLECVQDMDHENMFWYRQDPGLGLRLIYFSYDVKMKEKGDIPEGYSVSREKKERFSLILESASTNQTSMYLCAILSGSPKTQYFGPGTRLLVL.